This T cell receptor (beta chain) was obtained from a study of OX40 agonist ivuxolimab in advanced cancers. Notes on the research overall: Ivuxolimab was an agonistic, fully human IgG2 monoclonal antibody directed against OX40 (CD134), a costimulatory receptor. Intravenous ivuxolimab was administered to patients every 2 weeks at six dose levels: 0.01, 0.1, 0.3, 1.5, 3 and 10 mg/kg. Of the approximately 50 dose-escalation patients, hepatocellular carcinoma was present in approximately 20, melanoma in approximately 15, renal cell carcinoma in 9 and head and neck cancer in 9. A male proportion of around 83% and a mean age of roughly 55 years, ranging from roughly 23 to 80, were recorded for the dose-escalation cohort. Patients were allowed to have had prior anti-PD-1, anti-PD-L1 or anti-CTLA-4 therapy, and 40% to 45% of the dose-escalation patients had been treated with checkpoint inhibitors. Three dose-escalation patients achieved partial responses, one with hepatocellular carcinoma and two with cutaneous melanoma. Peripheral TCRbeta sequencing was intended to test whether TCR sequence diversity was altered and clonal T-cell expansion was caused by ivuxolimab. The paper covers the monotherapy dose-escalation part of the phase I ivuxolimab trial, which included N ≈ 57 patients.

To sequence the TCRbeta CDR3 region, genomic DNA was isolated from the sorted cells. The immunoSEQ Assay was used to sequence the TCRbeta CDR3 regions. Imported from immuneACCESS, the table was reduced by TCRdb to in-frame sequences with V and J called. These copies leave out some clones; in studies compared against another copy, an unresolved V gene accounts for under half, and the cause of the remainder is not known. For this sample the table gives tens of thousands of clones, of which over 70% were detected only once. The ten most abundant clones make up 5.5% to 6% of the sample. Broad study findings and their caveats: After ivuxolimab, CD8+ T cells had more expanded clones than CD4+ T cells on average. The antigen specificity of the clonally expanded peripheral T cells was not determined. At doses of 0.1 to 3.0 mg/kg, clonal expansion of both CD4+ and CD8+ blood T cells was observed from baseline to week 6. In the 0.1-3.0 mg/kg groups, partial responders had among the lowest normalized peripheral clonal expansion, particularly in CD8+ T cells. Low levels of normalized T-cell clonal expansion were also shown by some nonresponding patients.

As regards this clone: The antigen it binds to is not known. Nothing much larger sits one base from this clone, and base qualities are not available.

Taken from cysteine to phenylalanine, the CDR3 has 16 residues. The DNA shown is the 48-base CDR3, in frame from base 1. Trimming leaves V shorter by 0 bases and J shorter by 2 bases, with the junction holding 6 bases beyond the gene matches. The germline V gene encodes CDR1 LGHNA and CDR2 YSLEER. The trial excluded patients who had a history of autoimmune disease or were on systemic immunosuppression. In every dose cohort, peripheral blood was drawn for TCR sequencing at baseline, cycle 4 day 1, and cycle 7 day 1. Samples came from an open-label, multicenter, first-in-human phase I dose-escalation trial of ivuxolimab. The trial enrolled adults with locally advanced or metastatic head and neck squamous cell, hepatocellular, melanoma or renal cell carcinoma. CD4+ and CD8+ T cells were sorted separately from peripheral blood before TCR sequencing.

The chain joins TRBV4-3 to TRBJ2-7; the central 8 bases match TRBD2. Specimen: CD4+ or CD8+ T cells sorted from blood, collected in a trial of the OX40 agonist ivuxolimab. This receptor was taken from an adult with an advanced solid tumor such as melanoma, head and neck, liver or kidney cancer. The CDR3 protein sequence reads: CASSQDRGGATYEQYF. Here is the DNA: TGCGCCAGCAGCCAAGATCGGGGGGGTGCAACCTACGAGCAGTACTTC.